This T cell receptor (beta chain) stems from a study of neurological immune-mediated disorders. Points from the study as a whole: CDR3 amino acid sequences found in expanded clones were never shared across subjects, suggesting private repertoires in all groups. One cluster of related CDR3 sequences contained, by phylogenetic grouping, the repertoires of 18 of 34 multiple sclerosis patients and formed a possible signature. Levels of TCR clonal expansion peaked in HTLV-1-associated myelopathy and reached their lowest in multiple sclerosis, under those of healthy controls.

Each CDR3 protein is one row after TCRdb ran MiXCR on the 5' RACE reads. The profile shows roughly 65,000 distinct CDR3 sequences, about 5.2% of them singletons. 2 million unsorted PBMCs were stored in RNAlater at -80 °C before RNA extraction. This CDR3 is 10 amino acids long. The V gene lost 7 bases and the J gene lost 8 bases, with 11 bases spanning the gap. Germline loops: CDR1 SQVTM, CDR2 ANQGSEA. Many counts were recorded for this clonotype. Its target is not known. The rearrangement uses TRBV29-1 and TRBJ1-2; D call uncertain. What was sequenced was PBMCs. This TCR was sampled from a human donor with multiple sclerosis. The donor label of this sample is uncertain. The CDR3 sequence: CSADERGYTF. CDR3 nucleotide sequence: TGCAGCGCAGACGAGCGGGGCTACACCTTC. Together with reference TRBV29-1 and TRBJ1-2, the CDR3 gives the full variable domain: SAVISQKPSRDICQRGTSLTIQCQVDSQVTMMFWYRQQPGQSLTLIATANQGSEATYESGFVIDKFPISRPNLTFSTLTVSNMSPEDSSIYLCSADERGYTFGSGTRLTVV.